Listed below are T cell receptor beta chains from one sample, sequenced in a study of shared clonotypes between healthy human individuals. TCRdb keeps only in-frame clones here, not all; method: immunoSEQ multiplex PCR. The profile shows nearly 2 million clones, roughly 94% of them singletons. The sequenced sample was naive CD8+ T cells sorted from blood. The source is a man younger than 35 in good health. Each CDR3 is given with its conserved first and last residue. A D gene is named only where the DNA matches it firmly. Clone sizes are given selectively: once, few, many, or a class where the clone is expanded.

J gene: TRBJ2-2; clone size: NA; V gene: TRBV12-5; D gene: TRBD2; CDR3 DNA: TGTGCTAGTGTGGCTAGCGGGGTTTCCGGGGAGCTGTTTTTT; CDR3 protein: CASVASGVSGELFF
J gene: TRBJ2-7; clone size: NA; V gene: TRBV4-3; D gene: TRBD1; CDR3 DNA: TGCGCCAGCAGCCAAGATTCCGACAGGGCTAGTACCACCTCCTACGAGCAGTACTTC; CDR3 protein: CASSQDSDRASTTSYEQYF
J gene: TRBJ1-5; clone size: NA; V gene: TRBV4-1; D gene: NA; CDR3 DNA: TGCGCCAGCAGCCAAGGCTCAGAAAATAGCAATCAGCCCCAGCATTTT; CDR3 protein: CASSQGSENSNQPQHF
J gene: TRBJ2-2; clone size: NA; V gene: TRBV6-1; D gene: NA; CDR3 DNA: TGTGCCAGCAGTGACCACACTCAGAACACCGGGGAGCTGTTTTTT; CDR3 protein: CASSDHTQNTGELFF
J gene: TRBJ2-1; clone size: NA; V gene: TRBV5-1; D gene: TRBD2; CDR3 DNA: TGCGCCAGCAGCCCTGGACTAGAAGTTTACAATGAGCAGTTCTTC; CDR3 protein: CASSPGLEVYNEQFF
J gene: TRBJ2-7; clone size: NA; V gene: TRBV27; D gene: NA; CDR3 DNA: TGTGCCAGCAGTTTACCCGGACAGACCTACGAGCAGTACTTC; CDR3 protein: CASSLPGQTYEQYF
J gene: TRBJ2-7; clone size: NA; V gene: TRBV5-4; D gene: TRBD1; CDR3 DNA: TGTGCCAGCAGCTTGCGCTCGGGACAGCACTACGAGCAGTACTTC; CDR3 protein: CASSLRSGQHYEQYF
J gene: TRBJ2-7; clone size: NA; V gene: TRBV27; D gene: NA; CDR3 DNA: TGTGCCAGCAGTTTAGACAGGGCAGGGGGGTTCTACGAGCAGTACTTC; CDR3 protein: CASSLDRAGGFYEQYF
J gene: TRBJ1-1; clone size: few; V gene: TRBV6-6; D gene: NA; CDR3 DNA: TGTGCCAGCAGTTACGCAGGGACTGAAGCTTTCTTT; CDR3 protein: CASSYAGTEAFF
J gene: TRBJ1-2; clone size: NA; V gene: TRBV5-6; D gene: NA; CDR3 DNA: TGTGCCAGCAGCATGGCGGATAACTATGGCTACACCTTC; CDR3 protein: CASSMADNYGYTF
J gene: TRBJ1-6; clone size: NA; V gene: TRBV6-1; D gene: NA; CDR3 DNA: TGTGCCAGCAGTGAAGCTGACAGCTCCTATAATTCACCCCTCCACTTT; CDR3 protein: CASSEADSSYNSPLHF
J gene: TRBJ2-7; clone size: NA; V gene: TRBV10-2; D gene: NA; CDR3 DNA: TGCGCCAGCAAGTTCGGCTACGAGCAGTACTTC; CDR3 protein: CASKFGYEQYF
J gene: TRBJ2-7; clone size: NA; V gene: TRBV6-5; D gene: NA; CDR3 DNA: TGTGCCAGCAGCCTCCTCGAGGGCCCGCACGAGCAGTACTTC; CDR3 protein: CASSLLEGPHEQYF
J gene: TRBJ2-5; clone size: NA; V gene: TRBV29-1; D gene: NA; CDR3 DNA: TGCAGCGTTGCTAAGGGGAACACGGAGACCCAGTACTTC; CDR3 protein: CSVAKGNTETQYF
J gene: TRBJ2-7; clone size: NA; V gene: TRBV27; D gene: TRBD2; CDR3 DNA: TGTGCCAGCAGTTTAAGGGGATGGACTAGCGACGAGCAGTACTTC; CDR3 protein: CASSLRGWTSDEQYF
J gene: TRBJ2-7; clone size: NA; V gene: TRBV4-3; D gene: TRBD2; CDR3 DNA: TGCGCCAGCAGCCGGACTAGCGAGGACGAGCAGTACTTC; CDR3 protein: CASSRTSEDEQYF
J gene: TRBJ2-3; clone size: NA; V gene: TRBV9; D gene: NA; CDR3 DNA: TGTGCCAGCAGCGTAGGAGGGTACACAGATACGCAGTATTTT; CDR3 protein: CASSVGGYTDTQYF
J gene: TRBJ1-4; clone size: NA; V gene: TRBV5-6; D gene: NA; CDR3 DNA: TGTGCCAGCAGCTTGGAGATGACACGGGAAAAACTGTTTTTT; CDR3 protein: CASSLEMTREKLFF
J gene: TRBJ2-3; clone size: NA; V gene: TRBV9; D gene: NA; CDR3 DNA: TGTGCCAGCAGCGTAGACGGTAGGGGCACAGATACGCAGTATTTT; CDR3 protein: CASSVDGRGTDTQYF
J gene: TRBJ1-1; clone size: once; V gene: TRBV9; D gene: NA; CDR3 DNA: TGTGCCAGCAGCGTAGTAGCGGGAACTGAAGCTTTCTTT; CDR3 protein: CASSVVAGTEAFF
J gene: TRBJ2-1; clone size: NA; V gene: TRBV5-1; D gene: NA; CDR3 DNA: TGCGCCAGCAACGGAGGGAGGCCCTACAATGAGCAGTTCTTC; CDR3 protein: CASNGGRPYNEQFF
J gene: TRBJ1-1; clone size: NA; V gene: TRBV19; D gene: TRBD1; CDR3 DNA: TGTGCCAGTAGTACTAGGACAGGGATTGAAGCTTTCTTT; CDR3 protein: CASSTRTGIEAFF
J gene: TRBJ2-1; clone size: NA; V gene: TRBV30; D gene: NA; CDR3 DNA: TGTGCCTGGAGTTGGGGTGTGGGCAATGAGCAGTTCTTC; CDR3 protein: CAWSWGVGNEQFF
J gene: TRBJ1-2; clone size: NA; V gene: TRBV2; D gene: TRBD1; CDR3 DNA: TGTGCCAGCAGTGAAGTCGCATTACTTTCCGGGACAGGCAGTTCGTACGGCTACACCTTC; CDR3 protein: CASSEVALLSGTGSSYGYTF
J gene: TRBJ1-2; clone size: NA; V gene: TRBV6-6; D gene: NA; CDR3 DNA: TGTGCCAGCAGTTACTCGGAGAGCTATGGCTACACCTTC; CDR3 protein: CASSYSESYGYTF
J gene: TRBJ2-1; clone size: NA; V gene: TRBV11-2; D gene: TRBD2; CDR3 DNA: TGTGCCAGCAGCTTCCTACCGCTAGCGGAGACGAGCTCCTACAATGAGCAGTTCTTC; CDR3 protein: CASSFLPLAETSSYNEQFF
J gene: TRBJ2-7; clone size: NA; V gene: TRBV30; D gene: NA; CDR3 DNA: TGTGCCTGGAGATATCCCGGGGGCTACGAGCAGTACTTC; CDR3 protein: CAWRYPGGYEQYF
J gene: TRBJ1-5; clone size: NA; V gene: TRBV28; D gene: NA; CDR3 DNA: TGTGCCAGCAGTTTGTTCCTATGGGGTTCGACGCTATCAGCTCCGCATTTT; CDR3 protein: CASSLFLWGSTLSAPHF
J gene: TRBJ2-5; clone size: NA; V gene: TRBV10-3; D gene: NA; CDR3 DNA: TGTGCCATCAGTGAGGGGACCGAAGAGACCCAGTACTTC; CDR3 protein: CAISEGTEETQYF
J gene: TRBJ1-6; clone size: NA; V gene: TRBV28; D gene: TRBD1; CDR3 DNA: TGTGCCAGCAGCTCGCGACAGGGAAGTTCACCCCTCCACTTT; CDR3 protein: CASSSRQGSSPLHF
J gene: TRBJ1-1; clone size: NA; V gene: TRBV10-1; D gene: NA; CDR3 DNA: TGCGCCAGCAGTATGACAGGTCTCGACACTGAAGCTTTCTTT; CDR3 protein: CASSMTGLDTEAFF
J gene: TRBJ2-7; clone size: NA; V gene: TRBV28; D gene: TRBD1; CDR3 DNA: TGTGCCAGCAGTTCCCAGACCGTGACAGGGGTAAGGTTCTACGAGCAGTACTTC; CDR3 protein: CASSSQTVTGVRFYEQYF
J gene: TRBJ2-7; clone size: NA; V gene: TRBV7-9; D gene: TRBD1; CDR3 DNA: TGTGCCAGCAGCTACGGGACAGGGAGCTCCTACGAGCAGTACTTC; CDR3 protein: CASSYGTGSSYEQYF
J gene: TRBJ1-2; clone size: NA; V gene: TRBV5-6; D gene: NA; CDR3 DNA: TGTGCCAGCAGCTTCGCCGACGTCCACCACACCTTC; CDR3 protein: CASSFADVHHTF
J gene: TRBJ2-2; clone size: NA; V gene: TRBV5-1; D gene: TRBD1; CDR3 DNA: TGCGCCAGCAGCTGGGGGACAGGTACCGGGGAGCTGTTTTTT; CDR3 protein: CASSWGTGTGELFF
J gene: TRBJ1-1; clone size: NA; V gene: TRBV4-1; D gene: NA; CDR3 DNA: TGCGCCAGCAGCCAAGAAAACGGAGTTTCCACTGAAGCTTTCTTT; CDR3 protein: CASSQENGVSTEAFF
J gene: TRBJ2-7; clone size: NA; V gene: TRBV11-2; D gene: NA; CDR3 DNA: TGTGCCAGCAGCTTAGAAGCCAGGCCCTCGCACGAGCAGTACTTC; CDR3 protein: CASSLEARPSHEQYF
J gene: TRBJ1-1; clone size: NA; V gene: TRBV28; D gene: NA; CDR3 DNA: TGTGCCAGCACCCTCTTACCGGGCCATGGAGACGCTGAAGCTTTCTTT; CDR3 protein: CASTLLPGHGDAEAFF
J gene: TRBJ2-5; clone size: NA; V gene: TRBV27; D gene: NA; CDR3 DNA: TGTGCCAGCAGTTTAGGGTCAGGACCGCCTCAAGAGACCCAGTACTTC; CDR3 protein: CASSLGSGPPQETQYF
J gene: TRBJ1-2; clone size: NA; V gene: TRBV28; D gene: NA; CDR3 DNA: TGTGCCAGCAGTTCGGGACTTCTAATCCACTATGGCTACACCTTC; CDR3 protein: CASSSGLLIHYGYTF
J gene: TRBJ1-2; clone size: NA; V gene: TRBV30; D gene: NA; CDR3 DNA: TGTGCCTGGAGGGGCAGGCTGGGGGTTAGCTATGGCTACACCTTC; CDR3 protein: CAWRGRLGVSYGYTF
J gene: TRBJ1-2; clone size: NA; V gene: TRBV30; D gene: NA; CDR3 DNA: TGTGCCTGGAGTGTACTTAAGGGTTGGTCGTCCTTC; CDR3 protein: CAWSVLKGWSSF
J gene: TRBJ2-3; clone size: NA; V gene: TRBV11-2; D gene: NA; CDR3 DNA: TGTGCCAGCAGCTTACTATCGGGACGCACAGATACGCAGTATTTT; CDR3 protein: CASSLLSGRTDTQYF
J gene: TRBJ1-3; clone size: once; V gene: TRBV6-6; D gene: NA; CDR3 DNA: TGTGCCAGCACCCCCTCTGGAAACACCATATATTTT; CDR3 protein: CASTPSGNTIYF
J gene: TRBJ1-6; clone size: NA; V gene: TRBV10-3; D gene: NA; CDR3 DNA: TGTGCCATCTCCAGGGTCGGCCCGAGCTCCTATAATTCACCCCTCCACTTT; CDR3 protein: CAISRVGPSSYNSPLHF
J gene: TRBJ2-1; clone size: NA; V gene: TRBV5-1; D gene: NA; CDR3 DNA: TGCGCCAGCAGCTTGGCCTACAATGAGCAGTTCTTC; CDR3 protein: CASSLAYNEQFF
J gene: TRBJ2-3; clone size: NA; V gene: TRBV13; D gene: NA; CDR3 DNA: TGTGCCAGCAGCTTAGACAAGATTACGCAGTATTTT; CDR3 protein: CASSLDKITQYF